This TCR beta chain was sequenced for a study of T cell responses to AZD1222 COVID-19 vaccine. Overall study context: Pooling of second doses given at about 4 or about 12 weeks was done.

The study's findings and limits: Spike as a whole was targeted by vaccine-associated CD4 TCRs, dominant at 160-218 and 743-854.

V lost 5 bases to trimming and J lost 3 bases, with 10 bases between them. This CDR3 has 13 amino acids. Germline CDR1 and CDR2: LNHDA and SQIVND (reference sequence). The protocol was immunoSEQ multiplex PCR, while the TCRdb copy is restricted to in-frame clones and leaves out a portion. The sample records 120,000 or so clones, about 88% being singletons. Of note for this clone: Its cognate antigen is unknown.

This receptor was obtained from an adult in good health. This chain links TRBV19 with TRBJ1-1; tentative D call: TRBD1 (6 bases). The specimen comprised peripheral blood, sampled on day 0 of AZD1222 vaccination. CDR3 residues: CASSVTGYTEAFF. For the CDR3, the DNA is TGTGCCAGTAGTGTTACAGGGTACACTGAAGCTTTCTTT.